The source of this T cell receptor beta chain is a study of T-cell memory formation after mild COVID-19. Across the whole study: The study found TCR clusters largely donor specific.

About this clonotype: What it recognizes is unknown.

TCRdb ran MiXCR on the 5' RACE reads and lists one entry per CDR3 protein. Of just under 550,000 distinct CDR3 sequences in the sample, about a fifth were seen once. General study results and limits: Memory sampled before infection contained some responding clones, suggesting cross-reactive memory joined.

J was trimmed by 4 bases and V by 4 bases; bases with no gene match: 2. Germline assignment: CDR1 KGHDR and CDR2 SFDVKD. This CDR3 comprises 14 residues. The chain is built from TRBV24-1 and TRBJ2-7; 11 positions match TRBD1. Specimen: PBMCs or a T cell subset sorted from them (not recorded which). This TCR derives from an adult woman who had mild COVID-19 (a few samples of this study predate the infection). Cell type and time point are not known. The CDR3 DNA sequence: TGTGCCACCAGTGACGGGACAGGGGGATACGAGCAGTACTTC. Translating it yields CATSDGTGGYEQYF.